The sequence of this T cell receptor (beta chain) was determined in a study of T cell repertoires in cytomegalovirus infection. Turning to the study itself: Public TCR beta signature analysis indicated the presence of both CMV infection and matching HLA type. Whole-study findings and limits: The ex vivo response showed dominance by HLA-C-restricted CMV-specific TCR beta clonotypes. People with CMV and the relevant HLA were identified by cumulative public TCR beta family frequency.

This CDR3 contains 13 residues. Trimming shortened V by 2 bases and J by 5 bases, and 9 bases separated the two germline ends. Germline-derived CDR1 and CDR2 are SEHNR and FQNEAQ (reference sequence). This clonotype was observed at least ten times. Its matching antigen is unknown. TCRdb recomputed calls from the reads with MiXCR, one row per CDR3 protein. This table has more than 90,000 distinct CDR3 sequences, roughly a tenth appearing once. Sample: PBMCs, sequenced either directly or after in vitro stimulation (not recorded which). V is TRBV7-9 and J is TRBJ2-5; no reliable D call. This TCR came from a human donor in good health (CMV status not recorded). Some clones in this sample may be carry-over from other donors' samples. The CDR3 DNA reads TGTGCCAGCAGCTTACTCACCCGGGAGACCCAGTACTTC. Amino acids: CASSLLTRETQYF.